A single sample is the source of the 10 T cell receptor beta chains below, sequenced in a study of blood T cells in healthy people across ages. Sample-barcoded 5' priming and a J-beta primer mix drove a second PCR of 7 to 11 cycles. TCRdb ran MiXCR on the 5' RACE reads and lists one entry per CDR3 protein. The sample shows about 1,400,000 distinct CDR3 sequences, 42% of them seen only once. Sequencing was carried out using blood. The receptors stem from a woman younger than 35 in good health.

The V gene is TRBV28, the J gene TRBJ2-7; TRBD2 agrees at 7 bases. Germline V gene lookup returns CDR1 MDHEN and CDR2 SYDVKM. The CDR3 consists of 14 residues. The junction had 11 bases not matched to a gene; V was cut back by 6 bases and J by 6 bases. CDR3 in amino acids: CASSTDGTTFEQYF. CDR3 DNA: TGTGCCAGCAGCACTGACGGGACTACATTCGAGCAGTACTTC.

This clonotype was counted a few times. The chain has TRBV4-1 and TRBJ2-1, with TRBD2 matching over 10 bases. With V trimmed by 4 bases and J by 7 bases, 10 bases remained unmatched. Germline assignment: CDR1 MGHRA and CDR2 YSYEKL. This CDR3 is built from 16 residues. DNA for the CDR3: TGCGCCAGCAGCCTCGCTAGCGGGAGATCTGATAATGAGCAGTTCTTC. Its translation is CASSLASGRSDNEQFF.

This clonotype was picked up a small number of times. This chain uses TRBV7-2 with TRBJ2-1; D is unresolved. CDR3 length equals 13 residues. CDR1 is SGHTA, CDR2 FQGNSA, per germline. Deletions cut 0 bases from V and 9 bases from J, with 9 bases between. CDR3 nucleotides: TGTGCCAGCAGCTTAGCAGTCGCGAGTGAGCAGTTCTTC. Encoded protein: CASSLAVASEQFF.

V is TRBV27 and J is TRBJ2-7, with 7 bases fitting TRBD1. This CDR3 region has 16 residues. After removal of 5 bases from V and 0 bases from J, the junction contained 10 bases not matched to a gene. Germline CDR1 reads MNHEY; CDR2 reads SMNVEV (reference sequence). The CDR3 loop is CASSVRQGPSSYEQYF. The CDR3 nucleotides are TGTGCCAGCAGTGTTCGACAGGGACCTAGCTCCTACGAGCAGTACTTC.

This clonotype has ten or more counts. The CDR3 sequence is CASSFDTPKDTEAFF. The CDR3 DNA follows: TGTGCCAGCAGCTTCGACACCCCGAAGGACACTGAAGCTTTCTTT. The V call is TRBV5-5, the J call TRBJ1-1; D ambiguous. The CDR3 has 15 residues. With 2 bases removed from V and 3 bases from J, the gap between germline ends came to 14 bases. Germline V lookup: CDR1 SGHKS, CDR2 YYEKEE (reference sequence).

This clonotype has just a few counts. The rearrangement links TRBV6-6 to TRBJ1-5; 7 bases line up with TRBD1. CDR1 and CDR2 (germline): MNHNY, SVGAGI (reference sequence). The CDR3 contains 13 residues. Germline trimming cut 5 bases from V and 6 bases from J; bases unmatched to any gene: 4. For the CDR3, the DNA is TGTGCCAGCAGTCCGACAGGGACTCAGCCCCAGCATTTT. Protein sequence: CASSPTGTQPQHF.

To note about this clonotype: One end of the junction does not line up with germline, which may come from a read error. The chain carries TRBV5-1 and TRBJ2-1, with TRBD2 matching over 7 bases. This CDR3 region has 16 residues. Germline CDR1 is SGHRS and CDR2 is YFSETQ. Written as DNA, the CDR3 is TGCGCCAGCAGCCCAGATACTAGCGTAACCTACAATGAGCAGTGCTTC. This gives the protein CASSPDTSVTYNEQCF.

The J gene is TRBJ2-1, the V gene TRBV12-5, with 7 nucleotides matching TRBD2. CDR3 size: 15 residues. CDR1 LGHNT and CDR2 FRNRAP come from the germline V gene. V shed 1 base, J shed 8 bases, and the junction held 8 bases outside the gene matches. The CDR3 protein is CASGLALGGSHEQFF. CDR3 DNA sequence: TGTGCTAGTGGTTTGGCCTTGGGGGGGAGTCATGAGCAGTTCTTC.

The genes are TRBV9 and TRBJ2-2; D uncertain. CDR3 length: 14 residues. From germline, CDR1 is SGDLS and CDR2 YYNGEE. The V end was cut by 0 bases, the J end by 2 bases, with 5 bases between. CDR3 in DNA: TGTGCCAGCAGCGTAGTATTTAACACCGGGGAGCTGTTTTTT. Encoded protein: CASSVVFNTGELFF.

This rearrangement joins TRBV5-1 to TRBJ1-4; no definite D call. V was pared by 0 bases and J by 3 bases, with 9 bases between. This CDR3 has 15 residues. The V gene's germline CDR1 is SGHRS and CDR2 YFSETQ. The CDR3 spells CASSLGSGANEKLFF. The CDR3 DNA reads TGCGCCAGCAGCTTGGGGAGTGGGGCTAATGAAAAACTGTTTTTT.